The rows below give T cell receptor beta chains drawn from one sample of a study of blood T cells in healthy people across ages. TCRdb fed the 5' RACE reads into MiXCR, producing one record per CDR3 protein. The repertoire holds 850,000 to 950,000 distinct CDR3 sequences, with around 28% as singletons. Sequenced: blood. The receptors shown here come from a woman at least 80 years old in good health. The CDR3 runs from the conserved cysteine through the conserved F or W. A D gene is named only where the DNA matches it firmly. Expanded clones get a size class; other rows say once, few or many, or leave the size out.

few	TRBV5-1	TRBJ1-2	NA	CASSLSVGDYDYTF	TGCGCCAGCAGCTTGTCGGTAGGGGACTATGACTACACCTTC
few	TRBV28	TRBJ1-5	TRBD1	CASSFAGGGQPQHF	TGTGCCAGCAGTTTTGCAGGGGGAGGTCAGCCCCAGCATTTT
many	TRBV12-3/TRBV12-4	TRBJ1-2	NA	CASSFRGSNYGYTF	TGTGCCAGCAGTTTTCGGGGATCTAACTATGGCTACACCTTC
NA	TRBV5-1	TRBJ1-2	TRBD1	CASSLGIGTANYGYTF	TGCGCCAGCAGCTTGGGTATCGGGACAGCCAACTATGGCTACACCTTC
NA	TRBV13	TRBJ2-2	NA	CASSLGDLNTGELFF	TGTGCCAGCAGCTTAGGGGACCTGAACACCGGGGAGCTGTTTTTT
NA	TRBV4-2	TRBJ1-2	NA	CASSQNDGGVYYGYTF	TGTGCCAGCAGCCAAAACGACGGCGGGGTTTACTATGGCTACACCTTC
many	TRBV20-1	TRBJ2-5	TRBD2	CSARDGLAGAQGTQYF	TGCAGTGCTAGAGACGGGCTAGCGGGGGCCCAAGGGACCCAGTACTTC
NA	TRBV27	TRBJ1-2	TRBD1	CASSATGGNYGYTF	TGTGCCAGCAGTGCGACAGGGGGAAACTATGGCTACACCTTC
few	TRBV5-1	TRBJ1-6	NA	CASSPGPGDGSPLHF	TGCGCCAGCAGCCCTGGTCCTGGAGATGGCTCACCCCTCCACTTT
NA	TRBV5-1	TRBJ2-2	NA	CASSKTGTANTGGLFF	TGCGCCAGCAGCAAGACCGGGACAGCGAACACCGGGGGGCTGTTTTTT
NA	TRBV7-2	TRBJ2-1	NA	CASRSKGLVYNEQFF	TGTGCCAGCAGATCTAAGGGACTTGTTTACAATGAGCAGTTCTTC
NA	TRBV5-4	TRBJ2-1	TRBD2	CASSLVPSGGNEQFF	TGTGCCAGCAGCTTGGTTCCTAGCGGGGGGAATGAGCAGTTCTTC
many	TRBV7-8	TRBJ2-3	TRBD1	CASSLKRGQGLYTDTQYF	TGTGCCAGCAGCTTAAAGAGGGGACAGGGACTTTACACAGATACGCAGTATTTT
once	TRBV29-1	TRBJ2-1	NA	CSVVLTQVGIINEQCF	TGCAGCGTTGTTCTGACCCAAGTGGGCATTATAAATGAGCAGTGCTTC
many	TRBV7-2	TRBJ1-5	NA	CASSLGDSRNQPQHF	TGTGCCAGCAGCTTAGGAGACAGCCGCAATCAGCCCCAGCATTTT
many	TRBV7-9	TRBJ2-1	TRBD1	CASSAADREQFF	TGTGCCAGCAGCGCCGCGGACAGGGAGCAGTTCTTC
many	TRBV25-1	TRBJ2-3	NA	CASSDPPYTDTQYF	TGTGCCAGCAGTGATCCCCCCTACACAGATACGCAGTATTTT
NA	TRBV10-3	TRBJ2-5	NA	CAISESTAANEQYF	TGTGCCATCAGCGAGTCAACAGCGGCCAATGAGCAGTACTTC
NA	TRBV12-3/TRBV12-4	TRBJ2-7	NA	CASSFFGPYEQYF	TGTGCCAGCAGTTTTTTTGGTCCCTACGAGCAGTACTTC
many	TRBV5-5	TRBJ2-7	TRBD2	CASSLPRLAGGRYEQYF	TGTGCCAGCAGCTTACCCAGACTAGCGGGGGGCCGCTACGAGCAGTACTTC
few	TRBV5-1	TRBJ1-1	TRBD1	CASRGQTGDTEAFF	TGCGCCAGCAGGGGACAGACAGGGGACACTGAAGCTTTCTTT
many	TRBV9	TRBJ2-5	TRBD1	CASSAVGTGHQETQYF	TGTGCCAGCAGCGCTGTGGGGACAGGGCACCAAGAGACCCAGTACTTC
NA	TRBV2	TRBJ2-5	NA	CASKLNQGYEQYF	TGTGCCAGCAAATTAAATCAGGGATATGAGCAGTACTTC
many	TRBV20-1	TRBJ1-5	NA	CSTTQSNQPQHF	TGCAGTACCACACAAAGCAATCAGCCCCAGCATTTT
many	TRBV7-2	TRBJ2-5	TRBD2	CASSPGRGAGYQETQYF	TGTGCCAGCAGCCCGGGTCGGGGAGCGGGGTACCAAGAGACCCAGTACTTC
NA	TRBV5-4	TRBJ2-1	TRBD2	CASSGTSGGRYNEQFF	TGTGCCAGCAGCGGCACTAGCGGGGGCCGATACAATGAGCAGTTCTTC
NA	TRBV7-2	TRBJ1-6	NA	CASSLVRGVGRMGNSPLHF	TGTGCCAGCAGCTTAGTAAGGGGGGTAGGTCGAATGGGGAATTCACCCCTCCACTTT
many	TRBV6-1	TRBJ2-3	TRBD2	CASSGSPSGYTDTQYF	TGTGCCAGCAGTGGCTCTCCTAGCGGATACACAGATACGCAGTATTTT
few	TRBV6-2/TRBV6-3	TRBJ1-5	TRBD1	CASSYSGGYSNQPQHF	TGTGCCAGCAGTTACTCAGGGGGCTATAGCAATCAGCCCCAGCATTTT
few	TRBV20-1	TRBJ1-5	NA	CSARKVPGTVNQPQHF	TGCAGTGCTAGAAAAGTCCCGGGTACAGTGAATCAGCCCCAGCATTTT
many	TRBV29-1	TRBJ2-7	TRBD1	CSVESGQGGDEQYF	TGCAGCGTTGAATCAGGACAGGGAGGCGACGAGCAGTACTTC
many	TRBV5-1	TRBJ2-1	TRBD2	CASSLGTSGTDEQFF	TGCGCCAGCAGCTTAGGGACTAGCGGGACCGATGAGCAGTTCTTC
few	TRBV7-9	TRBJ1-3	NA	CASSPRQPDTIYF	TGTGCCAGCAGCCCCCGGCAGCCAGACACCATATATTTT
NA	TRBV4-3	TRBJ2-3	NA	CASSQGPTDAQYF	TGCGCCAGCAGCCAAGGACCCACAGATGCGCAGTATTTT
many	TRBV6-1	TRBJ2-3	NA	CASAAWGNTQYF	TGTGCCAGCGCCGCATGGGGGAATACGCAGTATTTT
NA	TRBV12-3/TRBV12-4	TRBJ2-5	NA	CASSTYPVQYF	TGTGCCAGCAGTACCTACCCCGTGCAGTACTTC
few	TRBV12-3/TRBV12-4	TRBJ2-7	NA	CASSLQGGTEQYF	TGTGCCAGCAGTTTACAGGGGGGGACCGAGCAGTACTTC
many	TRBV6-6	TRBJ2-1	NA	CASSGYGGGEQFF	TGTGCCAGTTCGGGATATGGAGGCGGTGAGCAGTTCTTC
many	TRBV12-3/TRBV12-4	TRBJ2-1	TRBD2	CASRPTSGGPDEQFF	TGTGCCAGCAGACCTACTAGCGGGGGGCCAGATGAGCAGTTCTTC
many	TRBV7-2	TRBJ2-3	TRBD1	CASSLGQGVIDTQYF	TGTGCCAGCAGCTTAGGGCAGGGGGTGATAGATACGCAGTATTTT
NA	TRBV20-1	TRBJ2-3	TRBD2	CSARDSMRGGLKDTQYF	TGCAGTGCTAGAGACTCGATGCGGGGGGGCCTGAAAGATACGCAGTATTTT
many	TRBV7-9	TRBJ2-5	TRBD1	CASSQNKGAAETQYF	TGTGCCAGCAGTCAAAACAAGGGGGCAGCGGAGACCCAGTACTTC